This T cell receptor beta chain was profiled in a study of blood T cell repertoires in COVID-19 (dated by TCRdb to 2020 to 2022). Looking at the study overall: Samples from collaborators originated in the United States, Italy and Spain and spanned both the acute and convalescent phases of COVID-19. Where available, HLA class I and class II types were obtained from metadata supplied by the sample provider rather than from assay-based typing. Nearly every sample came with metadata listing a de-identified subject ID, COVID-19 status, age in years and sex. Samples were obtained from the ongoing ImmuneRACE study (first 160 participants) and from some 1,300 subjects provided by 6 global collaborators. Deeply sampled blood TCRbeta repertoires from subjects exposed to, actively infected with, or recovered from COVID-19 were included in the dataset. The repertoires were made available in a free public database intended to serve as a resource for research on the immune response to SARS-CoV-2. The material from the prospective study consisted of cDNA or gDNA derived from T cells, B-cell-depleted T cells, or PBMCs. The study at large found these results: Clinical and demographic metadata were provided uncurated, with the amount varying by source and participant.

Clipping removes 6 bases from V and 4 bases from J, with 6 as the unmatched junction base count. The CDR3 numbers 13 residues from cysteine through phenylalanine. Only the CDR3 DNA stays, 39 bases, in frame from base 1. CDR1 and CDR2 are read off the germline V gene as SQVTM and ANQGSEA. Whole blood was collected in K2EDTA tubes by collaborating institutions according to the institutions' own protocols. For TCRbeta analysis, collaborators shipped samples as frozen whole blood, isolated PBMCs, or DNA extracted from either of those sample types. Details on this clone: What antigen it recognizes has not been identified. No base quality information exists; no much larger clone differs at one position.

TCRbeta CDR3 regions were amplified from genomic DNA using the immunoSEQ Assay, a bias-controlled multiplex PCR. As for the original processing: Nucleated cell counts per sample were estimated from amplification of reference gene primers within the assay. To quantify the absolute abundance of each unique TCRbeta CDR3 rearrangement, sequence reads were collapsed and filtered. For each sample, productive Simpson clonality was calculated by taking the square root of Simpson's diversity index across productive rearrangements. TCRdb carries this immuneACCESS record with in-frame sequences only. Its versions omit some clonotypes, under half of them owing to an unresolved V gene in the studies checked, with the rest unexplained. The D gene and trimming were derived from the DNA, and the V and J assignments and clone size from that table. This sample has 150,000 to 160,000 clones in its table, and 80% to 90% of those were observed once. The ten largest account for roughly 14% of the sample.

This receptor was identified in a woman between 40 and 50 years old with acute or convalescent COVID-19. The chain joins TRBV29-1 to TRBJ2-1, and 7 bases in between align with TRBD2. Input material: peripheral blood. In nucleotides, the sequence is TGCAGCGTGCGGCGGGGGAGATACAATGAGCAGTTCTTC. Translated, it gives CSVRRGRYNEQFF.